The clone carrying this T cell receptor (beta chain) was recorded only once. The CDR3 is 19 residues long. Germline V gene data show CDR1 as MDHEN and CDR2 as SYDVKM. V was clipped by 3 bases and J by 0 bases, with 23 bases between them. This sample stems from a study of siplizumab effects on memory and regulatory T cells. The assay was immunoSEQ multiplex PCR, and TCRdb's table has in-frame clones only and misses some. The profile covers about 98,000 clones, with roughly 92% appearing a single time and roughly 1.1% taken by the ten largest. The receptor was derived from a human donor in good health. This chain connects TRBV28 to TRBJ1-1; D possibly corresponds to TRBD1 (6 bases). Sequencing was performed on CD4+ T cells sorted from blood. The CDR3 nucleotides read TGTGCCAGCAGTTTTAGGGGGGCAGGGAGGAAAGGGATGAACACTGAAGCTTTCTTT. It encodes CASSFRGAGRKGMNTEAFF. Complete variable domain (other parts from reference TRBV28 and TRBJ1-1): DVKVTQSSRYLVKRTGEKVFLECVQDMDHENMFWYRQDPGLGLRLIYFSYDVKMKEKGDIPEGYSVSREKKERFSLILESASTNQTSMYLCASSFRGAGRKGMNTEAFFGQGTRLTVV.